In its sample, the clone carrying this T cell receptor beta chain was seen many times. Germline V gene data show CDR1 as MDHEN and CDR2 as SYDVKM. Trimming removed 7 bases from V and 7 bases from J; junction bases left unmatched: 13. This CDR3 contains 16 residues. These data originate in a study of human T cells and chemical hapten exposure. The time point: patch test 1, 2 weeks after DPC sensitization. As to treatment: therapeutic diphenylcyclopropenone sensitization with weekly scalp DPC. In the original processing: A per-sample median of roughly 96,000 TCRs was observed, with a range of roughly 20,000 to 750,000. TCRdb redid the calling of the RACE reads with MiXCR, one entry per CDR3 protein. The V and J calls follow TCRdb's processing rather than the paper's. The table has some 340,000 distinct CDR3 sequences, 6% to 8.5% seen once.

The sequence was collected from a woman aged 18-29 years with alopecia areata. Some clones in this sample may be carry-over from other donors' samples. This rearrangement joins TRBV28 to TRBJ2-1, with TRBD1 identical over 10 bases. The specimen comprised whole blood, sampled in connection with sensitization to the hapten diphenylcyclopropenone (DPC). DNA of the CDR3: TGTGCCAGCATCCCGTCGTTGGGGACAGGGGAAAATGAGCAGTTCTTC. Protein sequence: CASIPSLGTGENEQFF. The whole variable domain, remainder taken from reference TRBV28 and TRBJ2-1, is DVKVTQSSRYLVKRTGEKVFLECVQDMDHENMFWYRQDPGLGLRLIYFSYDVKMKEKGDIPEGYSVSREKKERFSLILESASTNQTSMYLCASIPSLGTGENEQFFGPGTRLTVL.